This TCR beta chain emerged from a study of cytomegalovirus exposure and HLA in healthy donors. General observations from the study: A later analysis associated roughly 15,000 TCR beta sequences with HLA alleles at a 0.05 false discovery rate.

Amplification used 60 Vbeta primers and 13 Jbeta primers. Authors' data handling: Later analysis identified tens of millions of unique TCR beta chains, 9 million to 12 million shared. Here immunoSEQ multiplex PCR was the method, and the copy in TCRdb shows in-frame clones only, minus some. V, J and clone size derive from that table, while D and trimming were established from the DNA sequence. Of under 150,000 clones listed, 70% to 90% were seen once; the top ten hold about 2.4%. Worth noting for this clone: The antigen is undetermined.

The source of this sequence is a man in his forties or fifties in good health and CMV-seronegative. Sequencing was done on a sample of PBMCs.

The DNA of the CDR3 is TGTGCCAGCAGTTCCCTTGGACTAGCTGGAAGGTACGAGCAGTACTTC. Translated: CASSSLGLAGRYEQYF. The V gene is TRBV6-6, the J gene TRBJ2-7; the match to TRBD2 covers 8 bases. The V gene's germline CDR1 is MNHNY and CDR2 SVGAGI (reference sequence). The trim removed 4 bases at V and 4 bases at J, leaving 12 bases unmatched. CDR3 size: 16 residues.